The 32 T cell receptor beta chains reported below all come from one sample, sequenced in a study of shared clonotypes between healthy human individuals. Clones were sequenced by immunoSEQ multiplex PCR, and TCRdb holds only the in-frame ones, with some missing. The table includes around 100,000 clones, roughly two thirds detected once. Sequencing was performed on memory CD8+ T cells sorted from blood. Described subset: CD45RO+ cells pooled with CCR7-negative TemRA cells. The receptor set was obtained from a man aged 25 to 40 in good health.

V gene TRBV29-1 combines with J gene TRBJ2-4; D tentatively reads TRBD1 or TRBD2 (5 bases each). This CDR3 is built from 14 residues. Germline loops: CDR1 SQVTM, CDR2 ANQGSEA. V gave up 3 bases and J gave up 3 bases, with 12 bases separating them. The CDR3 loop reads CSVEVRDDKNIQYF. CDR3 sequence (DNA): TGCAGCGTTGAGGTCCGGGACGACAAAAACATTCAGTACTTC.

This chain links TRBV28 with TRBJ1-2; possible D gene TRBD1, 6 bases. Germline-derived CDR1 and CDR2 are MDHEN and SYDVKM. V shed 4 bases and J shed 0 bases, with 9 bases lying between them. CDR3 length equals 14 residues. CDR3 sequence (DNA): TGTGCCAGCAGTTACGACAGGCCTAACTATGGCTACACCTTC. It translates to CASSYDRPNYGYTF.

This rearrangement joins TRBV6-1 to TRBJ2-7; D is uncertain. Between the trimmed V and J ends, which lost 8 bases and 2 bases, there was a span of 13 bases. Per the germline V gene, CDR1 is MNHNS and CDR2 is SASEGT. The CDR3 length is 13 residues. CDR3: CASDPGRTYEQYF. DNA of the CDR3: TGTGCCAGCGATCCAGGACGGACCTACGAGCAGTACTTC.

This chain connects TRBV7-9 to TRBJ2-1, with D possibly being TRBD2 (6 bases). V lost 5 bases to trimming and J lost 6 bases, with 14 bases between them. Germline V gives CDR1 SEHNR, CDR2 FQNEAQ (reference sequence). CDR3 size: 14 residues. CDR3 loop: CASSPPSSVNEQFF. Written as DNA, the CDR3 is TGTGCCAGCAGCCCCCCCTCTAGCGTCAATGAGCAGTTCTTC.

This chain joins TRBV12-5 and TRBJ2-1; TRBD1 aligns across 7 bases. The CDR3 consists of 13 residues. Per germline, CDR1 LGHNT and CDR2 FRNRAP. The V segment lost 9 bases and the J segment 7 bases; nucleotides outside the gene matches: 9. Here the CDR3 DNA reads TGTGCTAGCTCTCCTGACAGGGAGAATGAGCAGTTCTTC. Translation: CASSPDRENEQFF.

Only one count was recorded for this clone. The V and J genes are TRBV5-4 and TRBJ2-1, with D possibly matching TRBD2 (6 bases). Per the germline V gene, CDR1 is SGHNT and CDR2 is YYREEE (reference sequence). V was shortened by 2 bases and J by 7 bases, with 13 bases between the two germline ends. This CDR3 has 14 residues. The CDR3 DNA is TGTGCCAGCAGCTTCACGGGAGTGGGGAATGAGCAGTTCTTC. Residues: CASSFTGVGNEQFF.

This clone is medium-sized (0.01 to 0.1%) by share. The chain recombines TRBV28 with TRBJ2-1; D is uncertain. CDR3 length: 12 residues. CDR1 and CDR2 (germline): MDHEN, SYDVKM. Trimming took off 5 bases at V and 6 bases at J, with 8 bases between the two ends. CDR3 amino acids: CASSPYSNEQFF. CDR3 bases: TGTGCCAGCAGTCCTTACTCCAATGAGCAGTTCTTC.

Turning to this clone: This CDR3 is also generated by other DNA sequences in the sample. This chain links TRBV6-4 with TRBJ2-1; 10 bases line up with TRBD2. The J segment lost 4 bases and the V segment lost 4 bases, leaving 1 base of the junction unmatched. CDR1 is MRHNA, CDR2 SNTAGT, per germline. This CDR3 is built from 14 residues. The CDR3 spells CASSASGSYNEQFF. CDR3 nucleotides: TGTGCCAGCAGTGCTAGCGGGAGTTACAATGAGCAGTTCTTC.

Concerning this clone itself: A far larger clone is one nucleotide away, so this likely arose from a read error. The sample holds other DNA sequences that translate to the same CDR3. This chain joins TRBV27 and TRBJ1-1; D call uncertain. This CDR3 region has 13 residues. In germline, CDR1 is MNHEY, CDR2 SMNVEV (reference sequence). CDR3 sequence (DNA): TGCGCCAGCAGCCCCCAACGGAACACTGAAGCTTTCTTT. This encodes CASSPQRNTEAFF.

The CDR3 sequence: CASSIGGPEQYF. CDR3 nucleotides: TGTGCCAGTAGTATTGGTGGGCCCGAGCAGTACTTC. V gene TRBV19 combines with J gene TRBJ2-7; D is unclear. Trimming pared 3 bases from V and 6 bases from J, leaving 9 bases between. CDR1 LNHDA and CDR2 SQIVND come from the germline V gene (reference sequence). The CDR3 extends over 12 amino acids.

This clone was seen many times. The chain is built from TRBV21-1 and TRBJ2-6; the table's D call of TRBD2 was not tested on the DNA. TRBV21-1 is a pseudogene. The CDR3 spans 17 residues. CDR3 DNA sequence: TGTGCCAGCAGCAAAGCTAGCGGGAGCTCTGGGGCCAACGTCCTGACTTTC. The encoded protein is CASSKASGSSGANVLTF.

The gene calls are TRBV7-8 and TRBJ2-2; TRBD1 aligns across 7 bases. The ends lost 4 bases at V and 5 bases at J; junction bases unmatched: 10. The germline V gene has CDR1 SGHVS and CDR2 FQNEAQ. The CDR3 loop spans 16 amino acids. The CDR3 DNA sequence: TGTGCCAGCAGCTCAGTACCAGGACAGGCGACCGGGGAGCTGTTTTTT. It codes for CASSSVPGQATGELFF.

To note about this clone: A single base is all that separates this from a far larger clone, so a read error is likely. Other DNA sequences from this sample encode an identical CDR3 as well. The chain employs TRBV6-1 and TRBJ2-7; the match to TRBD1 covers 12 bases. CDR3 length: 15 amino acids. CDR1 and CDR2 from the germline V gene are MNHNS and SASEGT. CDR3 DNA: TGTGCCAGTAGTGAGGGACAGGGGGCTCCCTACGAGCAGTACTTC. Translating it yields CASSEGQGAPYEQYF.

This clone appeared once. The V call is TRBV18, the J call TRBJ2-5; D unresolved. The germline V and J ends were trimmed by 3 bases and 0 bases, with 5 bases remaining between them. This CDR3 is 13 amino acids long. The germline CDR1 and CDR2 sequences are KGHSH and LQKENI. The CDR3 loop reads CASSPTDQETQYF. CDR3 nucleotides: TGTGCCAGCTCACCTACCGACCAAGAGACCCAGTACTTC.

The CDR3 DNA is TGCGCCAGCAGCGATGGAGGGGGCGGCAATGAGCAGTTCTTC. Its protein product is CASSDGGGGNEQFF. The chain employs TRBV10-1 and TRBJ2-1; tentative D call: TRBD1 (7 bases). The CDR3 sequence is 14 residues long. The ends were cut back, 6 bases at V and 6 bases at J, with 15 bases in the middle. From germline, CDR1 is WNHNN and CDR2 SYGVQD (reference sequence).

This sequence joins TRBV6-1 and TRBJ2-6; D gene uncertain. The V end was cut by 4 bases, the J end by 0 bases, with 7 bases between. The CDR3 length is 15 residues. Per the germline V gene, CDR1 is MNHNS and CDR2 is SASEGT. The CDR3 region is CASSVQTSGANVLTF. CDR3 sequence (DNA): TGTGCCAGCAGTGTACAAACCTCTGGGGCCAACGTCCTGACTTTC.

This clone was seen once. V is TRBV7-9 and J is TRBJ2-7; 8 nucleotides agree with TRBD1. The germline gives CDR1 SEHNR, CDR2 FQNEAQ (reference sequence). This CDR3 is built from 12 residues. V was clipped by 3 bases and J by 6 bases; unmatched bases: 1. CDR3 loop: CASSFDRGEQYF. Written as DNA, the CDR3 is TGTGCCAGCAGCTTCGACAGGGGCGAGCAGTACTTC.

The V gene is TRBV7-9, the J gene TRBJ1-2; tentatively, D is TRBD1 (5 bases). V gave up 1 base and J gave up 4 bases, with 13 bases separating them. This CDR3 comprises 15 residues. Germline V gene lookup returns CDR1 SEHNR and CDR2 FQNEAQ (reference sequence). DNA for the CDR3: TGTGCCAGCAGCTTAGAAGGGTCAGGGTTCTATGGCTACACCTTC. Protein product: CASSLEGSGFYGYTF.

The chain employs TRBV7-3 and TRBJ2-3; 7 nucleotides match TRBD2. V lost 2 bases, J lost 3 bases, and 11 bases stayed unmatched. Germline lookup yields CDR1 SGHTA and CDR2 FQGTGA. The CDR3 sequence is 17 residues long. Written as DNA, the CDR3 is TGTGCCAGCAGCTTAGGTCAGGCGAGCGGGACTACAGATACGCAGTATTTT. Residues: CASSLGQASGTTDTQYF.

This chain links TRBV6-1 with TRBJ1-2; TRBD1 agrees at 7 bases. J gave up 4 bases and V 10 bases, and 12 bases lay outside the gene matches. Germline CDR1 and CDR2: MNHNS and SASEGT. The CDR3 totals 14 residues. CDR3 in amino acids: CATNRGEGSYGYTF. The CDR3 region has the DNA TGTGCCACCAACAGGGGCGAGGGGTCCTATGGCTACACCTTC.

There are a few counts of this clone. The sample contains more than one DNA sequence encoding this CDR3. V usage is TRBV28 and J usage is TRBJ2-3, with unresolved D. V was trimmed by 2 bases and J by 7 bases, leaving 7 bases between them. Germline CDR1 MDHEN, CDR2 SYDVKM. The length of the CDR3 is 12 residues. CDR3 coding DNA: TGTGCCAGCAGTTTAGTTAGGTATACGCAGTATTTT. Residues: CASSLVRYTQYF.

The gene calls are TRBV11-2 and TRBJ2-3, with TRBD2 matching 12 bases. CDR1 SGHAT and CDR2 FQNNGV come from the germline V gene. This CDR3 has 17 residues. V shed 5 bases, J shed 2 bases, and the junction held 8 bases outside the gene matches. This CDR3 is CASSPRTSGTDTDTQYF. The CDR3 coding sequence is TGTGCCAGCAGCCCCCGGACTAGCGGGACCGACACAGATACGCAGTATTTT.

In nucleotides, the CDR3 is TGTGCTAGTGGGAGCGGGACAGAGTCCTACAATGAGCAGTTCTTC. It specifies CASGSGTESYNEQFF. The chain combines TRBV12-5 with TRBJ2-1; tentatively, D is TRBD1 or TRBD2 (7 bases each). The V gene's germline CDR1 is LGHNT and CDR2 FRNRAP. V was trimmed by 6 bases and J by 1 base, leaving 13 bases between them. This CDR3 comprises 15 residues.

The J gene is TRBJ2-1, the V gene TRBV15; TRBD2 aligns across 8 bases. The CDR3 length is 16 residues. Germline V gene lookup returns CDR1 LNHNV and CDR2 YYDKDF (reference sequence). The V gene end was trimmed by 5 bases and the J gene end by 4 bases; junction bases not matched to a gene: 10. The CDR3 nucleotides are TGTGCCACCAGCCCCCAGGCGGGGGGCGGATACAATGAGCAGTTCTTC. It yields the protein CATSPQAGGGYNEQFF.

In regard to this clone: One end of the junction varies from germline; a read error may be responsible. This chain joins TRBV10-3 and TRBJ2-4; D not resolved. This CDR3 comprises 15 residues. Germline assignment: CDR1 ENHRY and CDR2 SYGVKD. The CDR3 DNA reads TGTGCCAGCAGTTACTCGACTGGGGCCAAAAACATTCAGTACTTC. It is translated as CASSYSTGAKNIQYF.

The genes are TRBV1 and TRBJ1-1. TRBV1 is reported as a pseudogene. The CDR3 extends over 17 amino acids. CDR3 nucleotides: TGCACCAGCAGCCAAGATCATGGGCCGGGACCTAACACTGAAGCTTTCTTT. Translated: CTSSQDHGPGPNTEAFF.

V usage is TRBV28 and J usage is TRBJ1-5; 7 nucleotides line up with TRBD1. Germline values: CDR1 MDHEN, CDR2 SYDVKM. The V and J ends lost 6 bases and 2 bases, in that order; junction bases with no gene match: 10. The CDR3 is 16 residues long. The CDR3 spells CASSREWDSGNQPQHF. Here the CDR3 DNA reads TGTGCCAGCAGCCGAGAGTGGGACAGCGGCAATCAGCCCCAGCATTTT.

The CDR3 DNA sequence: TGTGCCAGTAGTATAACGCCGGACAGGAGCGAGCAGTACTTC. Residues: CASSITPDRSEQYF. The chain combines TRBV19 with TRBJ2-7, with 7 positions matching TRBD1. Germline-derived CDR1 and CDR2 are LNHDA and SQIVND (reference sequence). V was clipped by 2 bases and J by 6 bases; unmatched bases: 7. This CDR3 region has 14 residues.

The chain carries TRBV7-9 and TRBJ2-2; D is tentatively TRBD1 or TRBD2 (5 bases each). Germline lookup yields CDR1 SEHNR and CDR2 FQNEAQ (reference sequence). The germline V and J ends were trimmed by 3 bases and 3 bases, with 11 bases remaining between them. This CDR3 is built from 15 residues. The CDR3: CASSFLGEYTGELFF. The CDR3 DNA reads as TGTGCCAGCAGCTTTTTAGGGGAGTACACCGGGGAGCTGTTTTTT.

About this clone itself: The sample contains more than one DNA sequence encoding this CDR3. The chain joins TRBV5-1 to TRBJ2-3; TRBD2 aligns across 10 bases. The germline CDR1 and CDR2 sequences are SGHRS and YFSETQ. This CDR3 contains 15 residues. V was pared by 5 bases and J by 0 bases, with 3 bases of the junction left unmatched. The CDR3 protein is CASRRTSGSTDTQYF. The DNA for the CDR3 is TGCGCCAGCAGACGGACTAGCGGTAGCACAGATACGCAGTATTTT.

The chain uses TRBV5-6 and TRBJ2-3; 9 bases agree with TRBD2. Germline V lookup: CDR1 SGHDT, CDR2 YYEEEE. The CDR3 is made up of 18 amino acids. V lost 0 bases and J lost 1; bases outside the gene matches: 9. The CDR3 reads CASSLVVGREGRTDTQYF. In nucleotides, the CDR3 is TGTGCCAGCAGCTTGGTAGTAGGGCGGGAGGGCCGCACAGATACGCAGTATTTT.

The V call is TRBV25-1, the J call TRBJ2-2, with D unclear. Germline loops: CDR1 MGHDK, CDR2 SYGVNS. V lost 4 bases to trimming and J lost 3 bases, with 15 bases between them. This CDR3 region has 16 residues. This CDR3 reads CASSVVAHSDTGELFF. The CDR3 DNA sequence: TGTGCCAGCAGTGTCGTCGCACACTCAGACACCGGGGAGCTGTTTTTT.